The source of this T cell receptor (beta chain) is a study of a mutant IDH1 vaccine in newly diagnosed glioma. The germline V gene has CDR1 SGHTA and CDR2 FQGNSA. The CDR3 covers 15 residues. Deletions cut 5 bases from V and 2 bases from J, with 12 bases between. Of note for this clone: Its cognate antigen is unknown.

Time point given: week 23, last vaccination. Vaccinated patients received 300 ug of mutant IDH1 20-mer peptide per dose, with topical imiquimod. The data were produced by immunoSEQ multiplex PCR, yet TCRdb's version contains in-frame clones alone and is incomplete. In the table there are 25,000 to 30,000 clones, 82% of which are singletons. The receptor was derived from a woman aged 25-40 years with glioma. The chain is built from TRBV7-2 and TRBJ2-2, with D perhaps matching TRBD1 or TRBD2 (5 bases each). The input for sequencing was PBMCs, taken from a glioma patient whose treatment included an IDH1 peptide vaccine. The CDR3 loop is CASSLGAFNTGELFF. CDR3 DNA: TGTGCCAGCAGCCTCGGGGCGTTTAACACCGGGGAGCTGTTTTTT. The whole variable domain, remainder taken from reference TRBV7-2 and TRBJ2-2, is GAGVSQSPSNKVTEKGKDVELRCDPISGHTALYWYRQSLGQGLEFLIYFQGNSAPDKSGLPSDRFSAERTGGSVSTLTIQRTQQEDSAVYLCASSLGAFNTGELFFGEGSRLTVL.